These 27 T cell receptor beta chains came from one sample sequenced in a study of T cell responses to AZD1222 COVID-19 vaccine. This table comes from immunoSEQ multiplex PCR, and its TCRdb copy is limited to in-frame clones, with some not included. Altogether 30,000 to 50,000 clones are present, 88% being singletons, with the ten largest covering 20% to 30%. The sequenced sample was peripheral blood, obtained 28 days after the second dose of the MenACWY control vaccine. These TCRs come from an adult who received the MenACWY meningococcal vaccine as a control.

The rearrangement uses TRBV3-1 (or the pseudogene TRBV3-2) and TRBJ1-6; D is unclear. Germline-derived CDR1 and CDR2 are LGHDT and YNNKEL (reference sequence). The V end lost 5 bases, the J end lost 9 bases, and 17 bases lay between the germline ends. The CDR3 contains 15 residues. CDR3 DNA sequence: TGTGCCAGCAGCTTGATCGGCCATACCGGTTCACCCCTCCACTTT. Translating gives CASSLIGHTGSPLHF.

Worth noting for this clone: At one of its ends the junction is not consistent with the germline gene, which may arise from a read error. The chain links TRBV28 to TRBJ2-5; TRBD2 matches 7 bases. Germline values: CDR1 MDHEN, CDR2 SYDVKM. The CDR3 runs 10 residues. In DNA form, the CDR3 reads TGTGCTGAGGGAGGGGAGGAGCTCCACTTC. Translation gives CAEGGEELHF.

The CDR3 DNA reads as TGTGCCACCAGTGATTTGCGGGCGAGGACTGAAGCTTTCTTT. Translating gives CATSDLRARTEAFF. V and J are TRBV24-1 and TRBJ1-1; no clear D gene. The germline V gene encodes CDR1 KGHDR and CDR2 SFDVKD. This CDR3 comprises 14 residues. V lost 0 bases, J lost 5 bases, and 9 bases lay in between.

The rearrangement links TRBV11-2 to TRBJ2-7; 8 nucleotides match TRBD2. This CDR3 is 15 amino acids long. J was trimmed by 3 bases and V by 6 bases; bases with no gene match: 10. Per germline, CDR1 SGHAT and CDR2 FQNNGV. The DNA of the CDR3 is TGTGCCAGCAGAAACGGGGGGACTAGAGACTACGAGCAGTACTTC. Translation gives CASRNGGTRDYEQYF.

The rearrangement uses TRBV25-1 and TRBJ2-2; 9 bases fit TRBD2. There are 16 residues in the CDR3. CDR1 and CDR2 from the germline V gene are MGHDK and SYGVNS. V shed 1 base and J 7 bases; nucleotides not matched to a gene: 7. The CDR3 DNA follows: TGTGCCAGCAGTGAATTGCGCCTAGCGGGATACGGGGAGCTGTTTTTT. Encoded protein: CASSELRLAGYGELFF.

The chain is built from TRBV27 and TRBJ2-2, with D possibly matching TRBD2 (7 bases). The germline V and J ends were trimmed by 2 bases and 7 bases, with 14 bases remaining between them. The germline CDR1 and CDR2 sequences are MNHEY and SMNVEV (reference sequence). The CDR3 runs to 15 residues. The CDR3 DNA reads as TGTGCCAGCAGTTTAATCAGGGGAGGGTTCGGGGAGCTGTTTTTT. Its protein product is CASSLIRGGFGELFF.

This chain links TRBV29-1 with TRBJ2-2, with D maybe TRBD1 (5 bases). Germline V gives CDR1 SQVTM, CDR2 ANQGSEA. V lost 4 bases and J lost 1, with 10 bases in between. This CDR3 has 14 amino acids. CDR3 DNA: TGCAGCGTTGCCGTCGGACAGAACACCGGGGAGCTGTTTTTT. Encoded protein: CSVAVGQNTGELFF.

The V call is TRBV28, the J call TRBJ1-4, with TRBD1 as a possible D gene (5 bases). The CDR3 extends over 14 amino acids. Looked up from germline, CDR1 is MDHEN and CDR2 is SYDVKM. V shed 5 bases and J shed 5 bases, with 12 bases lying between them. This CDR3 reads CASSEDNANEKLFF. The DNA of the CDR3 is TGTGCCAGCAGTGAGGACAACGCAAATGAAAAACTGTTTTTT.

Here the CDR3 reads CASSLTGSTDTQYF. The CDR3 DNA follows: TGTGCCAGTAGTCTAACAGGGAGCACAGATACGCAGTATTTT. The chain recombines TRBV19 with TRBJ2-3; D is possibly TRBD1 (6 bases). Looked up from germline, CDR1 is LNHDA and CDR2 is SQIVND (reference sequence). The V and J ends lost 5 bases and 0 bases respectively, with 9 bases between them. The CDR3 has 14 residues. Together with reference TRBV19 and TRBJ2-3, the CDR3 gives the full variable domain: DGGITQSPKYLFRKEGQNVTLSCEQNLNHDAMYWYRQDPGQGLRLIYYSQIVNDFQKGDIAEGYSVSREKKESFPLTVTSAQKNPTAFYLCASSLTGSTDTQYFGPGTRLTVL.

The V call is TRBV28, the J call TRBJ1-6, with 9 bases identical to TRBD1. After removal of 8 bases from V and 1 base from J, the junction contained 15 bases not matched to a gene. This CDR3 has 19 amino acids. Germline lookup yields CDR1 MDHEN and CDR2 SYDVKM. The CDR3 DNA reads as TGTGCCAGCGGATCATTTTCGGGACAGGGTGGGTCCTATAATTCACCCCTCCACTTT. It translates to CASGSFSGQGGSYNSPLHF.

This chain uses TRBV28 with TRBJ2-3, with TRBD2 identical over 7 bases. V lost 2 bases, J lost 2 bases, and 4 bases stayed unmatched. Germline V gene sequence: CDR1 MDHEN, CDR2 SYDVKM. This CDR3 contains 15 residues. The CDR3 bases are TGTGCCAGCAGTTTAGCTAGCGGAGCCACAGATACGCAGTATTTT. This gives the protein CASSLASGATDTQYF.

This rearrangement joins TRBV10-2 to TRBJ2-2, with a possible D match to TRBD2 (5 bases). Germline V lookup: CDR1 WSHSY, CDR2 SAAADI. This CDR3 comprises 14 residues. The V end was cut by 6 bases, the J end by 1 base, with 9 bases between. The DNA of the CDR3 is TGCGCCAGCAGGGAGGTTTGGAACACCGGGGAGCTGTTTTTT. Its protein product is CASREVWNTGELFF.

The chain has TRBV9 and TRBJ2-2, with 8 nucleotides matching TRBD2. The length of the CDR3 is 16 residues. Trimming cost V 1 base and J 2 bases; bases outside gene matches: 4. In germline, CDR1 is SGDLS, CDR2 YYNGEE. This CDR3 reads CASSVTSGTNTGELFF. CDR3 nucleotides: TGTGCCAGCAGCGTAACTAGCGGAACAAACACCGGGGAGCTGTTTTTT.

V gene TRBV10-1 combines with J gene TRBJ2-3; TRBD2 matches at 10 bases. CDR1 is WNHNN, CDR2 SYGVQD, per germline (reference sequence). The V and J ends lost 3 bases and 4 bases, in that order; junction bases with no gene match: 4. CDR3 size: 15 residues. CDR3 sequence: CASSEGLAAPDTQYF. As DNA, the CDR3 is TGCGCCAGCAGTGAAGGACTAGCGGCACCAGATACGCAGTATTTT.

The J gene is TRBJ2-2, the V gene TRBV30; D is perhaps TRBD1 (6 bases). The CDR3 consists of 13 residues. Germline V gene lookup returns CDR1 GTSNPN and CDR2 SVGIG (reference sequence). Trimming left V 5 bases short and J 5 bases short, with 12 bases between. CDR3 sequence reads: CAWAGTSTGELFF. The CDR3 DNA is TGTGCCTGGGCCGGGACATCAACCGGGGAGCTGTTTTTT.

The rearrangement joins TRBV25-1 to TRBJ2-1, with TRBD2 matching 8 bases. V gave up 5 bases and J gave up 3 bases; unmatched junction bases: 3. Germline V gives CDR1 MGHDK, CDR2 SYGVNS. CDR3 size: 14 residues. CDR3 bases: TGTGCCAGCAGTAGGGCGGGAGGCTACAATGAGCAGTTCTTC. Translation gives CASSRAGGYNEQFF.

The chain is built from TRBV7-6 and TRBJ2-3; D gene unclear. This CDR3 has 16 residues. Per germline, CDR1 SGHVS and CDR2 FNYEAQ. V dropped 3 bases and J dropped 0 bases, with 13 bases sitting between them. The CDR3 loop reads CASSLFRQTSTDTQYF. In nucleotides, the CDR3 is TGTGCCAGCAGCTTGTTTCGGCAGACTAGCACAGATACGCAGTATTTT.

This chain links TRBV5-3 with TRBJ1-5, with D tentatively TRBD1 (5 bases). TRBV5-3 is known as an ORF, though its function is uncertain. This CDR3 has 14 amino acids. Trimming pared 8 bases from V and 4 bases from J, leaving 16 bases between. CDR3 nucleotides: TGTGCCAGTAAGACAGACGGGGTAAATCAGCCCCAGCATTTT. Translating it yields CASKTDGVNQPQHF.

Notes on this clone: At one end the junction does not follow the germline gene, possibly because of a read error. This sequence joins TRBV3-1 (or the pseudogene TRBV3-2) and TRBJ2-5; D is ambiguous. This CDR3 is 13 amino acids long. Germline CDR1 LGHDT, CDR2 YNNKEL (reference sequence). CDR3 sequence reads: CASCQNTQETQYF. CDR3 nucleotide sequence: TGTGCCAGCTGCCAGAATACACAAGAGACCCAGTACTTC.

The chain links TRBV28 to TRBJ1-1; D gene uncertain. Trimming removed 6 bases from V and 7 bases from J, with 9 bases in between. Germline V lookup: CDR1 MDHEN, CDR2 SYDVKM. There are 11 residues in the CDR3. This chain's CDR3 is CASRLRGEAFF. CDR3 in DNA: TGTGCCAGCAGGTTACGAGGTGAAGCTTTCTTT.

The chain has TRBV9 and TRBJ2-3, with D uncertain. The CDR3 sequence is 14 residues long. V was pared by 3 bases and J by 0 bases, with 8 bases between. Germline CDR1 SGDLS, CDR2 YYNGEE. This chain's CDR3 is CASSAAPSTDTQYF. DNA for the CDR3: TGTGCCAGCAGCGCAGCTCCAAGCACAGATACGCAGTATTTT.

The V and J genes are TRBV4-1 and TRBJ1-3; a possible D gene is TRBD1 (5 bases). Germline values: CDR1 MGHRA, CDR2 YSYEKL. CDR3 length: 15 residues. V lost 3 bases and J lost 4, with 13 bases in between. In DNA form, the CDR3 reads TGCGCCAGCAGCCAGCCCCGGGACTTAGGAAACACCATATATTTT. Amino acids: CASSQPRDLGNTIYF.

The V and J genes are TRBV9 and TRBJ1-1, with 7 bases aligning to TRBD1. The ends lost 6 bases at V and 6 bases at J; junction bases unmatched: 14. CDR1 and CDR2 from the germline V gene are SGDLS and YYNGEE. This CDR3 region has 15 residues. CDR3 loop: CASTPGEGALSEAFF. As DNA, the CDR3 is TGTGCCAGCACCCCCGGGGAGGGGGCTCTCTCTGAAGCTTTCTTT.

The chain links TRBV5-1 to TRBJ2-6, with unresolved D. The CDR3 consists of 14 residues. Between the trimmed V and J ends, which lost 1 base and 4 bases, there was a span of 6 bases. Germline V gene data show CDR1 as SGHRS and CDR2 as YFSETQ. CDR3 nucleotides: TGCGCCAGCAGCTTGACAGCCGGGGCCAACGTCCTGACTTTC. This encodes CASSLTAGANVLTF.

The rearrangement joins TRBV5-4 to TRBJ1-1, with a possible D match to TRBD1 (6 bases). V was trimmed by 4 bases and J by 4 bases, leaving 11 bases between them. The CDR3 has 13 amino acids. The V gene's germline CDR1 is SGHNT and CDR2 YYREEE (reference sequence). The CDR3 region has the DNA TGTGCCAGCAGCGGGTACAGGGCCACTGAAGCTTTCTTT. Encoded protein: CASSGYRATEAFF.

The sample holds a few counts of this clone. This chain connects TRBV5-4 to TRBJ1-2; no firm D call. Germline CDR1 and CDR2: SGHNT and YYREEE (reference sequence). Trimming removed 4 bases at V and 4 bases at J, with 17 bases between. The CDR3 totals 15 residues. CDR3 coding DNA: TGTGCCAGCAGCACCGGACGGAATACAATCTATGGCTACACCTTC. It codes for CASSTGRNTIYGYTF.

This sequence joins TRBV5-4 and TRBJ2-7; D is possibly TRBD1 (5 bases). The length of the CDR3 is 12 residues. The V end was cut by 4 bases, the J end by 3 bases, with 8 bases between. Germline V gene sequence: CDR1 SGHNT, CDR2 YYREEE (reference sequence). In DNA form, the CDR3 reads TGTGCCAGCAGCAAAGGGGACTACGAGCAGTACTTC. As protein: CASSKGDYEQYF.